The 8 T cell receptor beta chains below come from one sample, sequenced in a study of CD8+ T cells in alopecia areata. Once RNA had been extracted, it was reverse transcribed into cDNA to act as the sequencing template. Profiling relied on immunoSEQ multiplex PCR, and the TCRdb table lists in-frame clones only, not all of them. The data hold fewer than 110,000 clones, with 55% to 70% observed a single time. Documented treatment: oral pan-JAK inhibitor, 5-10 mg twice daily. This specimen was CD8+ T cells sorted from blood, taken between weeks 55 and 65, from a patient treated with tofacitinib. The receptors come from a human donor with alopecia areata.

The CDR3 nucleotides read TGTGCCACCAGCAGTGCCTCTCTAGCCAAAAACATTCAGTACTTC. Residues: CATSSASLAKNIQYF. The rearrangement uses TRBV15 and TRBJ2-4; D unresolved. CDR1 and CDR2 (germline): LNHNV, YYDKDF (reference sequence). CDR3 size: 15 residues. Trimming pared 3 bases from V and 0 bases from J, leaving 9 bases between.

The chain has TRBV13 and TRBJ1-4; maybe TRBD1 (5 bases). CDR1 and CDR2 (germline): PRHDT, FYEKMQ (reference sequence). V shed 5 bases and J shed 3 bases, with 13 bases lying between them. This CDR3 region has 15 residues. The CDR3 spells CASSQATEPNEKLFF. The CDR3 DNA reads as TGTGCCAGCAGCCAAGCGACAGAACCTAATGAAAAACTGTTTTTT. Complete variable domain (other parts from reference TRBV13 and TRBJ1-4): AAGVIQSPRHLIKEKRETATLKCYPIPRHDTVYWYQQGPGQDPQFLISFYEKMQSDKGSIPDRFSAQQFSDYHSELNMSSLELGDSALYFCASSQATEPNEKLFFGSGTQLSVL.

The V and J genes are TRBV29-1 and TRBJ1-1; TRBD1 aligns across 7 bases. Germline assignment: CDR1 SQVTM and CDR2 ANQGSEA. V was pared by 5 bases and J by 11 bases, with 5 bases of the junction left unmatched. CDR3 length: 10 residues. CDR3 protein: CSVRKGQAFF. CDR3 DNA sequence: TGCAGCGTTAGAAAGGGACAGGCTTTCTTT. The variable domain in full, with the rest retrieved from reference TRBV29-1 and TRBJ1-1, is SAVISQKPSRDICQRGTSLTIQCQVDSQVTMMFWYRQQPGQSLTLIATANQGSEATYESGFVIDKFPISRPNLTFSTLTVSNMSPEDSSIYLCSVRKGQAFFGQGTRLTVV.

The chain is built from TRBV29-1 and TRBJ2-2; 12 bases align to TRBD1. The CDR3 contains 13 residues. Germline CDR1 reads SQVTM; CDR2 reads ANQGSEA. V lost 6 bases to trimming and J lost 10 bases; unmatched junction nucleotides: 6. Here the CDR3 reads CSVTGTGGAELFF. In nucleotides, the CDR3 is TGCAGCGTAACCGGGACAGGGGGCGCGGAGCTGTTTTTT.

The sample holds one count of this clone. This rearrangement joins TRBV7-8 to TRBJ2-5, with D unclear. Germline V gene lookup returns CDR1 SGHVS and CDR2 FQNEAQ. V lost 5 bases to trimming and J lost 5 bases, with 6 bases between them. CDR3 length: 11 residues. CDR3 in amino acids: CASSAQETQYF. In DNA, the CDR3 is TGTGCCAGCAGCGCCCAGGAGACCCAGTACTTC.

The chain recombines TRBV6-5 with TRBJ1-2; D might be TRBD1 (5 bases). Trimming took off 4 bases at V and 8 bases at J, with 8 bases between the two ends. The CDR3 spans 11 residues. Germline V gene data show CDR1 as MNHEY and CDR2 as SVGAGI. As DNA, the CDR3 is TGTGCCAGCAGTTGGGGCGGAGGCTACACCTTC. Translating gives CASSWGGGYTF.

The chain combines TRBV5-1 with TRBJ2-7; weak D call: TRBD2 (5 bases). This CDR3 is built from 15 residues. Germline V gene data show CDR1 as SGHRS and CDR2 as YFSETQ. The V end lost 0 bases, the J end lost 2 bases, and 12 bases lay between the germline ends. The CDR3 DNA reads TGCGCCAGCAGCTTGGCCAAAGGGAGACCCTACGAGCAGTACTTC. Protein sequence: CASSLAKGRPYEQYF. The full variable domain, completed using reference TRBV5-1 and TRBJ2-7, is KAGVTQTPRYLIKTRGQQVTLSCSPISGHRSVSWYQQTPGQGLQFLFEYFSETQRNKGNFPGRFSGRQFSNSRSEMNVSTLELGDSALYLCASSLAKGRPYEQYFGPGTRLTVT.

The gene calls are TRBV30 and TRBJ2-7; D gene uncertain. The germline CDR1 and CDR2 sequences are GTSNPN and SVGIG (reference sequence). The V end lost 2 bases, the J end lost 2 bases, and 10 bases lay between the germline ends. CDR3 length: 13 amino acids. The CDR3 nucleotides read TGTGCCTGGAGTCCACCCGGGCCCTACGAGCAGTACTTC. Protein: CAWSPPGPYEQYF. The full variable domain, with the rest looked up from reference TRBV30 and TRBJ2-7, is SQTIHQWPATLVQPVGSPLSLECTVEGTSNPNLYWYRQAAGRGLQLLFYSVGIGQISSEVPQNLSASRPQDRQFILSSKKLLLSDSGFYLCAWSPPGPYEQYFGPGTRLTVT.